These 9 T cell receptor beta chains share one sample of origin, sequenced in a study of CD8 T cells in ankylosing spondylitis (TCRdb year 2017). The protocol used for the library was 5' RACE. For sequencing, an Illumina HiSeq 2500 was employed. In TCRdb, the public reads were trimmed at Q25 with fastp and aligned with MiXCR, with productive beta chains retained. Each CDR3 protein gets just one entry, which takes the most common genes and DNA from the rows behind it. This sample gives approximately 39,000 distinct CDR3 sequences in total; approximately 11% of them show up just once. In total, the top ten clones hold 20% of the sample. The material sequenced was synovial fluid, either unsorted or a sorted T cell fraction (not recorded which). The receptors were gathered from a male donor with ankylosing spondylitis.

The table lists this clonotype with many counts. The V gene is TRBV29-1, the J gene TRBJ2-2; D is uncertain. Trimming removed 3 bases at V and 5 bases at J, with 7 bases between. CDR3 length: 12 amino acids. Germline V gene lookup returns CDR1 SQVTM and CDR2 ANQGSEA. CDR3 DNA sequence: TGCAGCGTTGATCCTCAGACCGGGGAGCTGTTTTTT. Translating it yields CSVDPQTGELFF.

V gene TRBV5-1 combines with J gene TRBJ2-7; tentatively, D is TRBD1 or TRBD2 (5 bases each). This CDR3 has 14 residues. Looked up from germline, CDR1 is SGHRS and CDR2 is YFSETQ. V was trimmed by 4 bases and J by 0 bases, leaving 11 bases between them. This chain's CDR3 is CASSPRDHSYEQYF. CDR3 coding DNA: TGCGCCAGCAGCCCCCGGGACCACTCCTACGAGCAGTACTTC.

There are a few counts of this clonotype. The chain uses TRBV6-2 or TRBV6-3 and TRBJ2-5; 9 bases line up with TRBD2. J gave up 5 bases and V 2 bases, and 3 bases lay outside the gene matches. Germline values: CDR1 MNHEY, CDR2 SVGEGT. The length of the CDR3 is 14 residues. CDR3 amino acids: CASSYGTSWETQYF. As DNA, the CDR3 is TGTGCCAGCAGTTACGGGACTAGCTGGGAGACCCAGTACTTC.

The chain joins TRBV5-1 to TRBJ2-1; 8 bases are shared with TRBD1. With 7 bases clipped from V and 4 bases from J, the junction kept 4 bases outside the gene matches. Germline V CDR1 and CDR2: SGHRS, YFSETQ. The CDR3 consists of 13 residues. The CDR3, as DNA: TGCGCCAGCGGCGGACAGGGATACAATGAGCAGTTCTTC. Its protein is CASGGQGYNEQFF.

This clonotype is termed medium-sized (0.01 to 0.1%). The rearrangement joins TRBV29-1 to TRBJ2-3; 9 bases line up with TRBD1. The CDR3 contains 16 residues. Per the germline V gene, CDR1 is SQVTM and CDR2 is ANQGSEA. V shed 2 bases and J 4 bases; nucleotides not matched to a gene: 10. The DNA for the CDR3 is TGCAGCGTTGAAAGTGGCTGGACAGGGGCGGCAGATACGCAGTATTTT. This gives the protein CSVESGWTGAADTQYF.

This clonotype has at least ten counts. The rearrangement uses TRBV6-2 or TRBV6-3 and TRBJ2-1; 13 bases fit TRBD2. Germline CDR1 and CDR2: MNHEY and SVGEGT. J was trimmed by 4 bases and V by 5 bases; bases with no gene match: 8. This CDR3 has 17 amino acids. The CDR3 here is CASSRRTSGSSYNEQFF. DNA for the CDR3: TGTGCCAGCAGTCGAAGGACTAGCGGGAGTTCGTACAATGAGCAGTTCTTC.

The genes are TRBV24-1 and TRBJ2-5; maybe TRBD1 (6 bases). The V end lost 3 bases, the J end lost 5 bases, and 15 bases lay between the germline ends. This CDR3 spans 15 amino acids. CDR1 is KGHDR and CDR2 is SFDVKD in the germline V gene. The CDR3: CATSDKRGYEETQYF. The CDR3 region has the DNA TGTGCCACCAGTGATAAAAGGGGGTATGAGGAGACCCAGTACTTC.

This rearrangement joins TRBV3-1 to TRBJ2-3, with a possible D match to TRBD1 (6 bases). The CDR3 runs to 17 residues. The germline CDR1 and CDR2 sequences are LGHDT and YNNKEL (reference sequence). V dropped 3 bases and J dropped 3 bases, with 19 bases sitting between them. The CDR3 DNA reads as TGTGCCAGCAGCCAGGATCAGGGGTACCGGAGAACAGATACGCAGTATTTT. Amino acids: CASSQDQGYRRTDTQYF.

This clonotype was observed many times. The rearrangement links TRBV4-1 to TRBJ1-5, with D tentatively TRBD1 (5 bases). This CDR3 comprises 17 residues. The V and J ends lost 0 bases and 6 bases respectively, with 18 bases between them. Germline CDR1 MGHRA, CDR2 YSYEKL. The CDR3 sequence is CASSQDSQGPWGQPQHF. In nucleotides, the CDR3 is TGCGCCAGCAGCCAAGATTCCCAGGGACCCTGGGGTCAGCCCCAGCATTTT.